This TCR beta chain was sequenced in a study of CD8+CD57+ T cells in acquired aplastic anemia. With 1 base clipped from V and 5 bases from J, the junction kept 9 bases outside the gene matches. The germline gives CDR1 LGHNA, CDR2 YSLEER. This CDR3 spans 19 amino acids. TCR beta VDJ combinations and CDR3 sequences were profiled from genomic DNA. TCRdb re-analysed the reads in MiXCR, keeping a single row per CDR3 protein. The sample shows under 200,000 distinct CDR3 sequences, about three fifths of them seen only once. Study-wide points: Nearly 30 CD8+ CDR3 sequences were shared between patients and controls.

Only a few counts were recorded for this clonotype. Its specificity is unknown. This receptor was identified in a human donor in good health. The chain carries TRBV4-3 and TRBJ2-2; 14 bases line up with TRBD2. Sample: sorted CD4+, CD8+, or CD8+CD57+ T cells (not recorded which) from PBMCs. The CDR3 sequence is CASSQALGLAGGRTGELFF. CDR3 nucleotides: TGCGCCAGCAGCCAAGCTTTAGGACTAGCGGGAGGAAGGACCGGGGAGCTGTTTTTT.